This entry describes one T cell receptor beta chain. Trimming removed 4 bases from V and 4 bases from J; junction bases left unmatched: 10. The CDR3 runs to 16 residues. Germline assignment: CDR1 SGHNT and CDR2 YYREEE (reference sequence). The assay was immunoSEQ multiplex PCR, and TCRdb's table has in-frame clones only and misses some. Here the sample spans fewer than 250,000 clones, 80% to 90% being singletons. This sample was included in a study of blood T cell repertoires in COVID-19. About the study: T cells, B-cell-depleted T cells, or PBMCs provided the cDNA or gDNA that served as material.

This receptor was taken from a woman between 65 and 79 years old with acute or convalescent COVID-19. The specimen was peripheral blood. V and J are TRBV5-4 and TRBJ1-2; 10 bases align to TRBD1. In nucleotides, the CDR3 is TGTGCCAGCAGCCGGTCGGGACAGGGGAATGGCTATGGCTACACCTTC. This encodes CASSRSGQGNGYGYTF.